The TCR beta chain under discussion was sequenced for a study of blood T cells in healthy people across ages. Looking at the study overall: Template-switching capture recovered about one barcoded beta molecule per two T cells.

A few counts support this clonotype. Drawing of peripheral blood yielded 7.5 to 10 milliliters from each donor. Together with a sample-barcoded 5' primer, a J-beta primer mix was included in a second PCR lasting roughly 6 to 12 cycles. Per-sample output comprised a minimum of 3 million paired-end reads containing CDR3. TCRdb processed the 5' RACE reads anew with MiXCR; each CDR3 protein has one entry. The sample records hundreds of thousands of distinct CDR3 sequences, around three fifths being singletons. Germline V gene sequence: CDR1 DFQATT, CDR2 SNEGSKA (reference sequence). V was pared by 1 base and J by 3 bases, with 2 bases of the junction left unmatched. This CDR3 is built from 13 residues.

The sample was blood. The chain couples TRBV20-1 to TRBJ2-7, with 8 bases aligning to TRBD1. The TCR originated in a man in his forties or fifties in good health. The CDR3 spells CSARGTGNYEQYF. CDR3 bases: TGCAGTGCTAGAGGGACAGGGAACTACGAGCAGTACTTC.